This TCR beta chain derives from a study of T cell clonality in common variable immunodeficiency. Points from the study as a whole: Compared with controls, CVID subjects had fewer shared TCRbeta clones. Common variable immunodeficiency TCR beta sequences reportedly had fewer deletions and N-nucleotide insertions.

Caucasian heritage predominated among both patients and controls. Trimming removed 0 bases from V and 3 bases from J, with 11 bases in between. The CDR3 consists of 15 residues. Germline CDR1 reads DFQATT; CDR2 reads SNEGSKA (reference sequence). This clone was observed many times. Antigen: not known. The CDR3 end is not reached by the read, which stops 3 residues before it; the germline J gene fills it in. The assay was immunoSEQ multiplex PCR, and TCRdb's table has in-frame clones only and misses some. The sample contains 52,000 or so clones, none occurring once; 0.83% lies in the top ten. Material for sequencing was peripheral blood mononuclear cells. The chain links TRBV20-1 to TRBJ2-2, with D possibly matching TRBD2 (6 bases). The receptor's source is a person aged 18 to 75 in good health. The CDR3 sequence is CSARDSSSDTGELFF. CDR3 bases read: TGCAGTGCTAGAGATTCGTCTAGCGACACCGGGGAG.